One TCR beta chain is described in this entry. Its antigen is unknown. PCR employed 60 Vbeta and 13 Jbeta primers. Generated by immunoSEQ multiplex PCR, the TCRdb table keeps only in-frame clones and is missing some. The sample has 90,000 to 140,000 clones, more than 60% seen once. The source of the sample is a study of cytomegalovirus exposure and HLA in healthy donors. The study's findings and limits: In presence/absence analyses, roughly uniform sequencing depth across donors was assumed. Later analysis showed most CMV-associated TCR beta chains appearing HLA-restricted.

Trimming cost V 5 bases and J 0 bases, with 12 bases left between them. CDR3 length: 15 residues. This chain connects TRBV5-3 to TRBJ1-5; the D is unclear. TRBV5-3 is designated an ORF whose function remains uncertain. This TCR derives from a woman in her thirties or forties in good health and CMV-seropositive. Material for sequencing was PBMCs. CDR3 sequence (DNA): TGTGCCAGAAGTCAGGAAACTTATAGCAATCAGCCCCAGCATTTT. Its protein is CARSQETYSNQPQHF.